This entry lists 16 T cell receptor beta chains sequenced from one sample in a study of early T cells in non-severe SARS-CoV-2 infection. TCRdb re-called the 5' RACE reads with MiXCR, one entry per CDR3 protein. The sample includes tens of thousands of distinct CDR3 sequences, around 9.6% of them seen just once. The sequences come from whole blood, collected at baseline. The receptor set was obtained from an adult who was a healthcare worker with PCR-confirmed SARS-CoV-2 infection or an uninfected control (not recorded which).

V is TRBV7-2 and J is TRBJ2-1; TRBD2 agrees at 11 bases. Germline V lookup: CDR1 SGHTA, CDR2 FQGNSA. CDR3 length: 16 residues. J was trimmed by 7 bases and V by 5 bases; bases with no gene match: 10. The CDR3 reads CASSRTGTSGRNEQFF. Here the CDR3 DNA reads TGTGCCAGCAGCCGGACCGGGACTAGCGGAAGGAATGAGCAGTTCTTC.

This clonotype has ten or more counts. In DNA, the CDR3 is TGTGCCAGCAGGCTAGTGGGGACAGGCGAATACAATGAGCAGTTCTTC. Amino acid sequence: CASRLVGTGEYNEQFF. This sequence joins TRBV6-2 or TRBV6-3 and TRBJ2-1; 8 nucleotides match TRBD1. V lost 6 bases and J lost 4; bases outside the gene matches: 11. This CDR3 spans 16 amino acids. Looked up from germline, CDR1 is MNHEY and CDR2 is SVGEGT.

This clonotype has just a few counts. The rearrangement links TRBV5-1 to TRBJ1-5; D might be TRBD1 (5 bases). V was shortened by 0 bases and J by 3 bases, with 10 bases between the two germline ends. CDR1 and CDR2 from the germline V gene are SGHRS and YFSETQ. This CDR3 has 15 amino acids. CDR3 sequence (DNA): TGCGCCAGCAGCTTGGGTGGGGGTGACAATCAGCCCCAGCATTTT. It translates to CASSLGGGDNQPQHF.

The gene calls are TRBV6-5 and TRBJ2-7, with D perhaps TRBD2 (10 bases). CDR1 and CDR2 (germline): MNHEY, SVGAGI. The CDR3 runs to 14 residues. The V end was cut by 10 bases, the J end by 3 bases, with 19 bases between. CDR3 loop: CATKLAGQGYEQYF. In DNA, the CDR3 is TGTGCCACCAAACTAGCGGGACAGGGCTACGAGCAGTACTTC.

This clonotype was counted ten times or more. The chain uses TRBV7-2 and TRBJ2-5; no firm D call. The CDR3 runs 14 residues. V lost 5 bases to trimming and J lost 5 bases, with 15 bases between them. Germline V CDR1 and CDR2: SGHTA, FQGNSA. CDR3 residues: CASSRNLRMETQYF. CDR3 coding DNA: TGTGCCAGCAGCCGTAACCTGAGGATGGAGACCCAGTACTTC.

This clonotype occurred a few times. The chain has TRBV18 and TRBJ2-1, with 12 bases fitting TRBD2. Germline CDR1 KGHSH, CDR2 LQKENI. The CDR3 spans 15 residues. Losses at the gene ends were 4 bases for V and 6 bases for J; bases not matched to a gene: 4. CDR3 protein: CASSRGLAGSNEQFF. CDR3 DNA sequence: TGTGCCAGCTCACGCGGACTAGCGGGGAGCAATGAGCAGTTCTTC.

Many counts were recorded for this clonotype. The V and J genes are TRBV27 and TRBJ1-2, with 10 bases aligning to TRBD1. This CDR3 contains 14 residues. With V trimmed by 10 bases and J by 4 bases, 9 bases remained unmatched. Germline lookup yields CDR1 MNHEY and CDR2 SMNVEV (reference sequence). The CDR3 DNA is TGTGCCACTTCGACAGGGGGCCTTCCCTATGGCTACACCTTC. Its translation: CATSTGGLPYGYTF.

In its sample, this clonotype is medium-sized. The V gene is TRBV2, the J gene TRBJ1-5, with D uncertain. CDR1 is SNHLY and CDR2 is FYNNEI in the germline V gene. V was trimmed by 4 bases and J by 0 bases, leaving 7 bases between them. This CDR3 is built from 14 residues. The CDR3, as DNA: TGTGCCAGCAGTGGGACCTCTAGCAATCAGCCCCAGCATTTT. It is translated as CASSGTSSNQPQHF.

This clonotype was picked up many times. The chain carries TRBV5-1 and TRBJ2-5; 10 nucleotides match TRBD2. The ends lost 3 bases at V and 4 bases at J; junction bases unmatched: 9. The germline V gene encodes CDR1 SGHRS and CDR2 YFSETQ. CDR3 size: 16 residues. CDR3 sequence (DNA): TGCGCCAGCAGCTGGGGGTCTAGCGGGGGCCGAGAGACCCAGTACTTC. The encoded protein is CASSWGSSGGRETQYF.

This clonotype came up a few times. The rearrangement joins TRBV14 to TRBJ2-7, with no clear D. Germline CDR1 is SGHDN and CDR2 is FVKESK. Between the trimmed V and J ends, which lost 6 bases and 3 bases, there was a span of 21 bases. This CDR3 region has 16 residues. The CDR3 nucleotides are TGTGCCAGCAGTCTCACCGAACGAAACATGCGCTACGAGCAGTACTTC. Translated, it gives CASSLTERNMRYEQYF.

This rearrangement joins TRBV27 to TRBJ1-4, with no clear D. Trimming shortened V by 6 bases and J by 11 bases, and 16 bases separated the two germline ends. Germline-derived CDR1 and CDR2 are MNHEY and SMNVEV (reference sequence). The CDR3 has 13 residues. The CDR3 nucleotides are TGTGCCAGCAGCCTGGAGCCCTCCAGGAAACTGTTTTTT. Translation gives CASSLEPSRKLFF.

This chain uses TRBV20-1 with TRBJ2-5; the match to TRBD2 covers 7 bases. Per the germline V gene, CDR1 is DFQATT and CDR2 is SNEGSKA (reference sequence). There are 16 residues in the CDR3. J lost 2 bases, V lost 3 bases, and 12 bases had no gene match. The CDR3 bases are TGCAGTGCTAGCCCCATAGGGCTAGCGGCACAAGAGACCCAGTACTTC. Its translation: CSASPIGLAAQETQYF.

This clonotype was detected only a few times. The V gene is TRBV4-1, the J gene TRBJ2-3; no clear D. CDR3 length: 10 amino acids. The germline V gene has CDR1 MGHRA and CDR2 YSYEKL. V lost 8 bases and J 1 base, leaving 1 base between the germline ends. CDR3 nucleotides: TGCGCCAGCGGCACAGATACGCAGTATTTT. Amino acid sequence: CASGTDTQYF.

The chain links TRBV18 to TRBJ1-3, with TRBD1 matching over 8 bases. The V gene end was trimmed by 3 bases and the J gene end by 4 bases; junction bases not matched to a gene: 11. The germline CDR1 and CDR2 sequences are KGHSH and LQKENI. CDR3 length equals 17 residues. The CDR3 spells CASSPLPLGQAGNTIYF. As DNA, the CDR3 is TGTGCCAGCTCACCTCTGCCTCTGGGACAGGCGGGAAACACCATATATTTT.

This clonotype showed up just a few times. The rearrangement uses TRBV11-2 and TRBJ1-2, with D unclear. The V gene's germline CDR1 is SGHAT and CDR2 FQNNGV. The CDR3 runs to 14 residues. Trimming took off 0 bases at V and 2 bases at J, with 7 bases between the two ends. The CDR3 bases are TGTGCCAGCAGCTTAGATCCCGTCAACTATGGCTACACCTTC. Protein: CASSLDPVNYGYTF.

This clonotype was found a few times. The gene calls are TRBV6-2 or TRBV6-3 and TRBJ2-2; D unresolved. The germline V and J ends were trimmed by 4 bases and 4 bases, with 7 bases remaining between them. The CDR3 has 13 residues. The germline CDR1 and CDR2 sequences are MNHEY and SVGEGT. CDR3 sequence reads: CASSSASTGELFF. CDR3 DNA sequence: TGTGCCAGCAGTTCAGCTAGCACCGGGGAGCTGTTTTTT.